Reported below is one TCR beta chain. Compared with germline, one end of the junction differs, possibly owing to a read error. The sample comes from a study of T cells in tumors and immune-related adverse events. The germline gives CDR1 SGHTA, CDR2 FQGNSA. The CDR3 spans 13 residues. The protocol was immunoSEQ multiplex PCR, while the TCRdb copy is restricted to in-frame clones and leaves out a portion. The sample lists about 7,300 clones; about 95% were seen once. The chain recombines TRBV7-2 with TRBJ1-1; tentative D call: TRBD1 (5 bases). The receptor was isolated from a female donor with metastatic renal cell carcinoma. This specimen was lymph node tissue, taken from a patient treated with anti-PD-1 therapy. The CDR3 DNA reads as TGTGCCAGCAGCTCCCGATACCTGGGACTCGAGGGATTT. It encodes CASSSRYLGLEGF.